This T cell receptor beta chain was profiled in a study of blood T cell repertoires in COVID-19 (dated by TCRdb to 2018 to 2020). Concerning the study at large: Samples covering the acute and convalescent phases of COVID-19 were provided by collaborators in the United States, Italy and Spain. The dataset comprised deeply sampled blood TCRbeta repertoires from subjects exposed to, actively infected with, or recovered from COVID-19. The material from the prospective study consisted of cDNA or gDNA derived from T cells, B-cell-depleted T cells, or PBMCs. The repertoires were released in a freely available public database intended as a resource for research on the immune response to SARS-CoV-2. Sample metadata almost always included a de-identified subject ID, COVID-19 status, age in years and sex. Samples came from the ongoing ImmuneRACE study (first 160 participants) plus 1,254 subjects from 6 global collaborators. HLA class I and class II types, where available, came from metadata supplied by the sample provider rather than from assay-based typing. Overall results and qualifications from the work: The amount of clinical and demographic metadata varied by source and participant and was provided uncurated.

The collaborating institutions used their own protocols to collect whole blood in K2EDTA tubes. For TCRbeta analysis, collaborator samples were shipped as frozen whole blood, as isolated PBMCs, or as DNA extracted from either sample type. Including the terminal cysteine and phenylalanine, the CDR3 comprises 16 residues. CDR3 DNA only is kept here, 48 bases in frame from base 1. The immunoSEQ Assay, a bias-controlled multiplex PCR, was used to amplify TCRbeta CDR3 regions from genomic DNA. Turning to the authors' computational methods: The number of nucleated cells in each sample was estimated by amplification of reference gene primers within the assay. To quantify the absolute abundance of each unique TCRbeta CDR3 rearrangement, sequence reads were collapsed and filtered. For each sample, productive Simpson clonality was calculated as the square root of Simpson's diversity index over productive rearrangements. TCRdb limited this immuneACCESS table to in-frame rearrangements with V and J called. A share of clones is missing; checked studies link under half to unresolved V genes, and the rest is unexplained. V, J and clone size are those of that table, while D and trimming were read from the DNA. This sample has about 230,000 clones in its table, and less than 90% of those were observed once. About 2.5% of the sample comes from the top ten.

This clone was seen just once. The target of this receptor is not known. One base away there is no much larger clone; base qualities are not given. Sequencing was done on a sample of peripheral blood. The sequence joins TRBV21-1 to TRBJ2-1; TRBD2, the D gene given by the table, was not confirmed from the DNA. TRBV21-1 is flagged as a pseudogene. The clonotype originates from a woman aged 70-85 years with active or convalescent COVID-19. The nucleotide sequence reads as follows: TGTGCCACCCCCGGGTTAGCGGGAGGACCCTACAATGAGCAGTTCTTC. This translates into CATPGLAGGPYNEQFF.